These 28 T cell receptor beta chains share one sample of origin, sequenced in a study of Graves' ophthalmopathy and Graves' hyperthyroidism. From RNA, the CDR3 regions of TCR beta chains were amplified and sequenced. Scientists carried out first-round RT-PCR using HTBI primers and then a second-round multiplex PCR. Each CDR3 protein gets one entry after TCRdb re-called the multiplex PCR reads with MiXCR. Altogether over 650,000 distinct CDR3 sequences are present, more than 40% being singletons, with the ten largest covering over 2.5%. Source material: peripheral blood. The receptors derive from an adult man with Graves' ophthalmopathy.

Ten or more counts support this clonotype. The chain is built from TRBV9 and TRBJ2-7, with 15 bases that match TRBD2. Germline-derived CDR1 and CDR2 are SGDLS and YYNGEE. With V trimmed by 4 bases and J by 7 bases, 6 bases remained unmatched. The CDR3 length is 15 residues. The CDR3: CASSPRTSGGAEQYF. In nucleotides, the CDR3 is TGTGCCAGCAGCCCCCGGACTAGCGGGGGGGCGGAGCAGTACTTC.

This rearrangement joins TRBV2 to TRBJ2-5, with 7 positions matching TRBD1. The CDR3 runs 14 residues. Germline CDR1 and CDR2: SNHLY and FYNNEI. CDR3 bases: TGTGCTAGGCACGCCGGGACAGCGCAAGAGACCCAGTACTTC. Translating gives CARHAGTAQETQYF. Full variable domain (remainder filled in from reference TRBV2 and TRBJ2-5): EPEVTQTPSHQVTQMGQEVILRCVPISNHLYFYWYRQILGQKVEFLVSFYNNEISEKSEIFDDQFSVERPDGSNFTLKIRSTKLEDSAMYFCARHAGTAQETQYFGPGTRLLVL.

Details on this clonotype: A much more abundant neighbour one base away suggests this may be a read error. The V gene is TRBV7-1, the J gene TRBJ1-2, with 8 bases lining up with TRBD1. TRBV7-1 is identified as an open reading frame with a role that is uncertain. V shed 2 bases, J shed 8 bases, and the junction held 10 bases outside the gene matches. This CDR3 comprises 15 residues. As DNA, the CDR3 is TGTGCCAGCAGCTCACGTCAGGGGGCAATAGGCGGCTACACCTTC. Its translation is CASSSRQGAIGGYTF.

This clonotype was picked up a small number of times. The chain links TRBV12-3 or TRBV12-4 to TRBJ1-1, with D possibly TRBD1 on 6 matching bases. The ends were cut back, 2 bases at V and 7 bases at J, with 11 bases in the middle. The CDR3 extends over 13 amino acids. CDR3 coding DNA: TGTGCCAGCAGTTTAAAGGGGGACGGTGAAGCTTTCTTT. Translation gives CASSLKGDGEAFF.

V and J are TRBV25-1 and TRBJ1-2, with D possibly being TRBD1 (5 bases). The germline CDR1 and CDR2 sequences are MGHDK and SYGVNS. Trimming left V 3 bases short and J 3 bases short, with 11 bases between. This CDR3 spans 14 amino acids. In DNA form, the CDR3 reads TGTGCCAGCAGTGAGTCGAAAGGGGACTATGGCTACACCTTC. It encodes CASSESKGDYGYTF.

The rearrangement links TRBV2 to TRBJ1-5; 7 bases fit TRBD1. Germline assignment: CDR1 SNHLY and CDR2 FYNNEI. Trimming removed 6 bases from V and 11 bases from J; junction bases left unmatched: 10. The CDR3 covers 13 residues. The CDR3 loop is CASSSTGSETQHF. In DNA, the CDR3 is TGTGCCAGCAGCTCGACAGGGTCGGAGACCCAGCATTTT.

This clonotype was observed many times. The chain has TRBV7-6 and TRBJ1-2; no clear D gene. V dropped 5 bases and J dropped 4 bases, with 14 bases sitting between them. Germline lookup yields CDR1 SGHVS and CDR2 FNYEAQ. The CDR3 consists of 14 residues. CDR3 in amino acids: CASSPGPTPYGYTF. CDR3 nucleotides: TGTGCCAGCAGCCCCGGACCGACTCCCTATGGCTACACCTTC.

Comments on this clonotype: Given a much more abundant clone one base away, this may be a read error. This rearrangement joins TRBV6-5 to TRBJ1-3, with D tentatively TRBD1 (5 bases). Germline loops: CDR1 MNHEY, CDR2 SVGAGI. The CDR3 has 14 residues. For the CDR3, the DNA is TGTACCAGCAGTGTCGGACACTCTGGAAACACCATATATTTT. It translates to CTSSVGHSGNTIYF.

In its sample, this clonotype was seen many times. The chain has TRBV4-1 and TRBJ1-4; D remains ambiguous. CDR1 and CDR2 from the germline V gene are MGHRA and YSYEKL. This CDR3 is built from 14 residues. Trimming pared 2 bases from V and 2 bases from J, leaving 6 bases between. CDR3 in amino acids: CASSQRSTNEKLFF. CDR3 nucleotides: TGCGCCAGCAGCCAAAGGAGTACTAATGAAAAACTGTTTTTT.

This clonotype was recorded many times. The chain carries TRBV29-1 and TRBJ1-1, with no clear D. Germline assignment: CDR1 SQVTM and CDR2 ANQGSEA. The CDR3 spans 14 residues. Between the trimmed V and J ends, which lost 0 bases and 4 bases, there was a span of 12 bases. The CDR3 DNA reads as TGCAGCGTTGAAGATAGGATGGGGTCCACTGAAGCTTTCTTT. It translates to CSVEDRMGSTEAFF. The entire variable domain, with the rest obtained from reference TRBV29-1 and TRBJ1-1, is as follows: SAVISQKPSRDICQRGTSLTIQCQVDSQVTMMFWYRQQPGQSLTLIATANQGSEATYESGFVIDKFPISRPNLTFSTLTVSNMSPEDSSIYLCSVEDRMGSTEAFFGQGTRLTVV.

This clonotype was found many times. The chain links TRBV25-1 to TRBJ2-2; weak D call: TRBD1 (6 bases). V lost 0 bases, J lost 1 base, and 9 bases lay in between. Germline V lookup: CDR1 MGHDK, CDR2 SYGVNS. CDR3 length: 16 residues. The CDR3 DNA follows: TGTGCCAGCAGTGAATATGAGGGACAGAACACCGGGGAGCTGTTTTTT. It codes for CASSEYEGQNTGELFF.

The chain carries TRBV3-1 and TRBJ2-7; D is ambiguous. Germline CDR1 is LGHDT and CDR2 is YNNKEL (reference sequence). The CDR3 runs to 12 residues. V shed 3 bases and J shed 7 bases, with 10 bases lying between them. The CDR3 DNA reads TGTGCCAGCAGCCAGAACCCCGGGGAGCAGTACTTC. It is translated as CASSQNPGEQYF.

The V call is TRBV29-1, the J call TRBJ2-7; 7 bases agree with TRBD1. Germline CDR1 is SQVTM and CDR2 is ANQGSEA. J gave up 4 bases and V 8 bases, and 5 bases lay outside the gene matches. The CDR3 is made up of 11 amino acids. The CDR3 loop reads CSSVTGYEQYF. DNA for the CDR3: TGCAGCAGTGTGACAGGGTACGAGCAGTACTTC.

This clonotype was observed a single time. The J gene is TRBJ2-5, the V gene TRBV11-2; TRBD2 aligns across 7 bases. The V gene end was trimmed by 3 bases and the J gene end by 4 bases; junction bases not matched to a gene: 11. Germline V gene lookup returns CDR1 SGHAT and CDR2 FQNNGV. This CDR3 is built from 16 residues. The chain's CDR3 is CASSLVAGRPLETQYF. Here the CDR3 DNA reads TGTGCCAGCAGCTTGGTAGCGGGTAGACCTTTAGAGACCCAGTACTTC.

V is TRBV25-1 and J is TRBJ1-2, with a weak D call TRBD1 (6 bases). This CDR3 contains 14 residues. Germline loops: CDR1 MGHDK, CDR2 SYGVNS. The V end lost 6 bases, the J end lost 3 bases, and 14 bases lay between the germline ends. The CDR3 spells CASSQGGTDYGYTF. In DNA, the CDR3 is TGTGCCAGCAGCCAAGGGGGGACCGACTATGGCTACACCTTC.

The table lists this clonotype with many counts. The V and J genes are TRBV29-1 and TRBJ1-1; TRBD1 agrees at 8 bases. CDR1 is SQVTM, CDR2 ANQGSEA, per germline. J was trimmed by 9 bases and V by 6 bases; bases with no gene match: 6. The CDR3 totals 11 residues. The CDR3 sequence is CSVGTGTQAFF. The CDR3 DNA reads as TGCAGCGTCGGGACAGGTACCCAAGCTTTCTTT.

Notes on this clonotype: Being one base from a much bigger clone, this may be a read error. CDR3 protein: CASSETLGSYEQYF. The CDR3 region has the DNA TGTGCCAGCAGCGAAACCCTAGGGTCCTACGAGCAGTACTTC. V usage is TRBV7-8 and J usage is TRBJ2-7; D not resolved. CDR3 size: 14 residues. Trimming shortened V by 5 bases and J by 1 base, and 12 bases separated the two germline ends. CDR1 SGHVS and CDR2 FQNEAQ come from the germline V gene.

This clonotype has more than one count but fewer than ten. V usage is TRBV19 and J usage is TRBJ1-4; D is unresolved. The CDR3 covers 13 residues. Per the germline V gene, CDR1 is LNHDA and CDR2 is SQIVND (reference sequence). V shed 8 bases and J shed 6 bases, with 13 bases lying between them. The CDR3 loop is CASHPAKYEKLFF. CDR3 nucleotide sequence: TGTGCCAGTCACCCGGCTAAGTATGAAAAACTGTTTTTT.

The V and J genes are TRBV24-1 and TRBJ2-7; maybe TRBD2 (7 bases). This CDR3 spans 15 amino acids. CDR1 is KGHDR, CDR2 SFDVKD, per germline. Between the trimmed V and J ends, which lost 3 bases and 5 bases, there was a span of 16 bases. The DNA of the CDR3 is TGTGCCACCAGTGATCCTTACCGGGGGGCCGACGAGCAGTACTTC. Amino acid sequence: CATSDPYRGADEQYF.

The chain joins TRBV24-1 to TRBJ2-5; 9 bases are shared with TRBD2. Unmatched junction bases numbered 2, after V lost 2 bases and J lost 5 bases. CDR1 is KGHDR, CDR2 SFDVKD, per germline. The CDR3 has 14 residues. CDR3 sequence (DNA): TGTGCCACCAGTGATTCTGCGGGAGGGGAGACCCAGTACTTC. It encodes CATSDSAGGETQYF.

This rearrangement joins TRBV5-1 to TRBJ2-7; 7 bases agree with TRBD2. V shed 1 base, J shed 0 bases, and the junction held 7 bases outside the gene matches. This CDR3 region has 16 residues. Germline CDR1 SGHRS, CDR2 YFSETQ. CDR3 sequence reads: CASSLCEGGSSYEQYF. The CDR3 DNA follows: TGCGCCAGCAGCTTGTGCGAGGGAGGGAGCTCCTACGAGCAGTACTTC.

V and J are TRBV7-2 and TRBJ2-7; D is perhaps TRBD2 (7 bases). V shed 0 bases and J shed 5 bases, with 17 bases lying between them. Germline CDR1 and CDR2: SGHTA and FQGNSA. The CDR3 runs to 16 residues. The CDR3 loop is CASSLALAGALHEQYF. DNA of the CDR3: TGTGCCAGCAGCTTAGCGCTGGCGGGGGCGCTCCACGAGCAGTACTTC.

Comments on this clonotype: One end of the junction fails to match germline, which may point to a read error. The J gene is TRBJ1-1, the V gene TRBV20-1; TRBD1 might be the D (5 bases). Germline V gives CDR1 DFQATT, CDR2 SNEGSKA (reference sequence). The CDR3 contains 13 residues. The CDR3 coding sequence is TGCAGCGCTAGGGACTCCCCGGGGGCTGAAGCTTTCTTT. Amino acid sequence: CSARDSPGAEAFF.

This clonotype was detected many times. J is TRBJ2-7 and V is TRBV25-1; D uncertain. V lost 5 bases to trimming and J lost 7 bases, with 12 bases between them. CDR3 length: 12 amino acids. Per germline, CDR1 MGHDK and CDR2 SYGVNS. The CDR3 DNA sequence: TGTGCCAGCAGTCGAAACGCGATAGAGCAGTACTTC. Amino acids: CASSRNAIEQYF.

This clonotype was seen a handful of times. This chain links TRBV4-1 with TRBJ1-6; TRBD1 might be the D (5 bases). Trimming stripped 4 bases from V and 6 bases from J, with 13 bases between. The CDR3 has 15 residues. The germline V gene has CDR1 MGHRA and CDR2 YSYEKL. Here the CDR3 DNA reads TGCGCCAGCAGCCGCCCAGGAGGGGCTAATTCACCCCTCCACTTT. Amino acid sequence: CASSRPGGANSPLHF.

V gene TRBV9 combines with J gene TRBJ2-7; D uncertain. The germline V gene has CDR1 SGDLS and CDR2 YYNGEE. With 7 bases removed from V and 0 bases from J, the gap between germline ends came to 14 bases. The CDR3 length is 14 residues. The CDR3 loop is CASSESIRSYEQYF. The CDR3 DNA reads as TGTGCCAGCTCGGAGTCAATCCGCTCCTACGAGCAGTACTTC.

This clonotype was found many times. J is TRBJ1-3 and V is TRBV15; no clear D gene. Trimming cost V 4 bases and J 1 base, with 8 bases left between them. The germline CDR1 and CDR2 sequences are LNHNV and YYDKDF (reference sequence). The CDR3 contains 14 residues. CDR3 in amino acids: CATSNRKSGNTIYF. The DNA of the CDR3 is TGTGCCACCAGCAACCGGAAATCTGGAAACACCATATATTTT.

This clonotype was detected many times. The genes are TRBV2 and TRBJ1-2, with D unresolved. CDR3 length equals 11 residues. Germline values: CDR1 SNHLY, CDR2 FYNNEI. V was trimmed by 8 bases and J by 8 bases, leaving 12 bases between them. The DNA for the CDR3 is TGTGCCAGCCCGGGAGGGTTAGGCTACACCTTC. It specifies CASPGGLGYTF.